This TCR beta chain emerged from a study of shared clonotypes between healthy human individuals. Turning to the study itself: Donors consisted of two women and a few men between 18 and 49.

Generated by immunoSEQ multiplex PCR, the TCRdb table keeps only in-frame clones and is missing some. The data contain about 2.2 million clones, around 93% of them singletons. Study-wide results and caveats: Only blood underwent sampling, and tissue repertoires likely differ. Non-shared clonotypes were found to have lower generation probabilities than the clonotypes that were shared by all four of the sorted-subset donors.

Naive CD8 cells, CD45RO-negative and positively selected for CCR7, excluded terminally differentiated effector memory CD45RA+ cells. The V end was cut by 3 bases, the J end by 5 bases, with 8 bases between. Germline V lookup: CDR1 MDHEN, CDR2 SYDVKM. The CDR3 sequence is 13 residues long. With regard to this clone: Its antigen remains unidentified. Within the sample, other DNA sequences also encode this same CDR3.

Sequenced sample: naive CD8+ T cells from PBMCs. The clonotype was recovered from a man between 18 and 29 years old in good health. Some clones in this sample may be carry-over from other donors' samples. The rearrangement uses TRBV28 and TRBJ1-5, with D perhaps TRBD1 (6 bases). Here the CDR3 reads CASSLKGDQPQHF. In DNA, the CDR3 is TGTGCCAGCAGTTTGAAGGGGGATCAGCCCCAGCATTTT.